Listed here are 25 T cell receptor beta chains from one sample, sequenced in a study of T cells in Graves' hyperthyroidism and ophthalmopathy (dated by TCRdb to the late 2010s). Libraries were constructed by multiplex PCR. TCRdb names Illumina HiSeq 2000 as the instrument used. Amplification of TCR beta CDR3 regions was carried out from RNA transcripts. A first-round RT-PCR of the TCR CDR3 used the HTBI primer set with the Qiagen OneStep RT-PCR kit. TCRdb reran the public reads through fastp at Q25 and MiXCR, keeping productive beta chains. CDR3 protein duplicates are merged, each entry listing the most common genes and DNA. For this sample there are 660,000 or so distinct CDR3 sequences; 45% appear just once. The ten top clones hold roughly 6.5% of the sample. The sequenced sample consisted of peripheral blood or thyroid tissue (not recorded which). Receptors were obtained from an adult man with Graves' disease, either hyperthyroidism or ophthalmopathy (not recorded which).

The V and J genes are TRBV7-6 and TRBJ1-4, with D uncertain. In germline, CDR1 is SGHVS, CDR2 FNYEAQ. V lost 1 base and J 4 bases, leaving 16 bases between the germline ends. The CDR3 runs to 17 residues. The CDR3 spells CASSLGRLGRSNEKLFF. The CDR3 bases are TGTGCCAGCAGCTTAGGGAGGTTAGGGCGAAGTAATGAAAAACTGTTTTTT.

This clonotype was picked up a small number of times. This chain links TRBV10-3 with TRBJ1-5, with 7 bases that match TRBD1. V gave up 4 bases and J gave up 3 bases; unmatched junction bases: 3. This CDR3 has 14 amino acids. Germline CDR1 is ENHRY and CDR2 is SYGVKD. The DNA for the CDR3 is TGTGCCATCAGTGCACAGGGGAACAATCAGCCCCAGCATTTT. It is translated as CAISAQGNNQPQHF.

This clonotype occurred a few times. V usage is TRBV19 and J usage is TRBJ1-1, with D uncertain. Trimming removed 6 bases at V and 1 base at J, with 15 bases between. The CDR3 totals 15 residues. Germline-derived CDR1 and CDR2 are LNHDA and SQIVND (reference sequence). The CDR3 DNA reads TGTGCCAGTAGCGCCGGGTTGGGGAGGAACACTGAAGCTTTCTTT. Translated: CASSAGLGRNTEAFF.

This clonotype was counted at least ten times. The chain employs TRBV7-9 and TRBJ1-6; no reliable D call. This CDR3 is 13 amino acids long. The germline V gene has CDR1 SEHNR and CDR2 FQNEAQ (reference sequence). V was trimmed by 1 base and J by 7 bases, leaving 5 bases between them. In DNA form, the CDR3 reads TGTGCCAGCAGCTTAGGGGAGAATTCACCCCTCCACTTT. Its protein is CASSLGENSPLHF. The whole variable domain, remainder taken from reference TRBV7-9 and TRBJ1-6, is DTGVSQNPRHKITKRGQNVTFRCDPISEHNRLYWYRQTLGQGPEFLTYFQNEAQLEKSRLLSDRFSAERPKGSFSTLEIQRTEQGDSAMYLCASSLGENSPLHFGNGTRLTVT.

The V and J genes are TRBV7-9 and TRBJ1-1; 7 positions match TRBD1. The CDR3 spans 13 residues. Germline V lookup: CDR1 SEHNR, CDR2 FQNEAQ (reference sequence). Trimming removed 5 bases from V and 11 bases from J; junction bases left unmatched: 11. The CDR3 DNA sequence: TGTGCCAGCAGCCCGGGCCCCAGGGGGGCGGCTTTCTTT. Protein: CASSPGPRGAAFF.

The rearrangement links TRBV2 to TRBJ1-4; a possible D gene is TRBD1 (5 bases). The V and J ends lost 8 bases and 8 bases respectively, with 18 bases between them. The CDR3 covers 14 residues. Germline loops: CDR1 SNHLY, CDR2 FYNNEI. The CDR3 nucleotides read TGTGCCAGCTCGGGGACTAGCGGGCAGGAAAAACTGTTTTTT. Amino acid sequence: CASSGTSGQEKLFF.

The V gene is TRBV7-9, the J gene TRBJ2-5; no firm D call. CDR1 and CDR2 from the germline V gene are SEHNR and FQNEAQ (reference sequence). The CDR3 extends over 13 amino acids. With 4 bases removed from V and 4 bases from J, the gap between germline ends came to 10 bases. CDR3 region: CASSSVVSETQYF. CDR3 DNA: TGTGCCAGCAGCTCCGTGGTTTCAGAGACCCAGTACTTC. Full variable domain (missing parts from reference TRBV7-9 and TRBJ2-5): DTGVSQNPRHKITKRGQNVTFRCDPISEHNRLYWYRQTLGQGPEFLTYFQNEAQLEKSRLLSDRFSAERPKGSFSTLEIQRTEQGDSAMYLCASSSVVSETQYFGPGTRLLVL.

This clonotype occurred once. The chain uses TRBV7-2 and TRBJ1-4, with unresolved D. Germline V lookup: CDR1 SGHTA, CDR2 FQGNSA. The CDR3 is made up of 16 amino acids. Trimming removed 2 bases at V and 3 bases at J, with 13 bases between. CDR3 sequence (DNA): TGTGCCAGCAGCTTATTCCCGGGATCAGCTAATGAAAAACTGTTTTTT. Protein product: CASSLFPGSANEKLFF.

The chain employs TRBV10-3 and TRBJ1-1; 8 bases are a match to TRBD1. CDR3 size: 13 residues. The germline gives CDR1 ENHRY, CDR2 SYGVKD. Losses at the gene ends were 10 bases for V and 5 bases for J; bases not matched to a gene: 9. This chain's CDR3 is CASSRHRGTEAFF. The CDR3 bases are TGTGCCAGCAGCCGACACAGGGGGACTGAAGCTTTCTTT.

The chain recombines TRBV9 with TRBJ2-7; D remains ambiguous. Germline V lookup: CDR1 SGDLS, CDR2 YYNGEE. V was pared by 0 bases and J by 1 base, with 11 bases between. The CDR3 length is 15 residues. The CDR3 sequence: CASSVGSTVSYEQYF. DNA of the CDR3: TGTGCCAGCAGCGTAGGTTCGACGGTATCCTACGAGCAGTACTTC.

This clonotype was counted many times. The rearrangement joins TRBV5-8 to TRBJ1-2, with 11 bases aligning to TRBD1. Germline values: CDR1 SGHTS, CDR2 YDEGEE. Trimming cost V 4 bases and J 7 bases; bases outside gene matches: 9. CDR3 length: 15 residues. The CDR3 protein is CASSRGDRGVVGYTF. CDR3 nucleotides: TGTGCCAGCAGCCGAGGGGACAGGGGGGTCGTTGGCTACACCTTC. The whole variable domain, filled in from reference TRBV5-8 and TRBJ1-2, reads EAGVTQSPTHLIKTRGQQATLRCSPISGHTSVYWYQQALGLGLQFLLWYDEGEERNRGNFPPRFSGRQFPNYSSELNVNALELEDSALYLCASSRGDRGVVGYTFGSGTRLTVV.

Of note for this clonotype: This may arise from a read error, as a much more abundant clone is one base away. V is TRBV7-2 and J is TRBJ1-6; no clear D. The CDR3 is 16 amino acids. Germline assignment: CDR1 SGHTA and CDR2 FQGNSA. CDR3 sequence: CAGSPTTGSYNSPLHF. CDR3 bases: TGTGCCGGCAGCCCTACCACGGGATCCTATAATTCACCCCTCCACTTT. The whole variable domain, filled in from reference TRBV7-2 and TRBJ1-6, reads GAGVSQSPSNKVTEKGKDVELRCDPISGHTALYWYRQSLGQGLEFLIYFQGNSAPDKSGLPSDRFSAERTGGSVSTLTIQRTQQEDSAVYLCAGSPTTGSYNSPLHFGNGTRLTVT.

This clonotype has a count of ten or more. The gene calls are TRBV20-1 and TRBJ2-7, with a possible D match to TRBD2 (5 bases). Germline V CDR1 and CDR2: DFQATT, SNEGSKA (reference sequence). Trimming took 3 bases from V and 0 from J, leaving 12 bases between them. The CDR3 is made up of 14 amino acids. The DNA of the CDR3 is TGCAGTGCTAGGAGGACTTCCAGCTCCTACGAGCAGTACTTC. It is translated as CSARRTSSSYEQYF.

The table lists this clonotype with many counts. The CDR3 nucleotides read TGCAGCGTTCGAGAGGGACAGGGTGCGAGCAATCAGCCCCAGCATTTT. Translation: CSVREGQGASNQPQHF. This chain links TRBV29-1 with TRBJ1-5; 9 positions match TRBD1. Unmatched junction bases numbered 9, after V lost 5 bases and J lost 1 base. This CDR3 region has 16 residues. Germline V lookup: CDR1 SQVTM, CDR2 ANQGSEA.

This chain's CDR3 is CASTVRASNQPQHF. The CDR3 DNA reads as TGTGCCAGTACTGTCAGGGCGAGCAATCAGCCCCAGCATTTT. The V call is TRBV19, the J call TRBJ1-5, with TRBD1 as a possible D gene (5 bases). V was shortened by 7 bases and J by 1 base, with 11 bases between the two germline ends. Germline V lookup: CDR1 LNHDA, CDR2 SQIVND (reference sequence). The CDR3 consists of 14 residues.

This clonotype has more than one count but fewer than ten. CDR3 sequence reads: CASSLVDRDPEAFF. Written as DNA, the CDR3 is TGTGCCAGCAGCTTAGTGGACAGGGACCCTGAAGCTTTCTTT. The chain combines TRBV7-9 with TRBJ1-1; 8 positions match TRBD1. The trim removed 1 base at V and 6 bases at J, leaving 4 bases unmatched. This CDR3 is built from 14 residues. CDR1 SEHNR and CDR2 FQNEAQ come from the germline V gene (reference sequence). The whole variable domain, remainder taken from reference TRBV7-9 and TRBJ1-1, is DTGVSQNPRHKITKRGQNVTFRCDPISEHNRLYWYRQTLGQGPEFLTYFQNEAQLEKSRLLSDRFSAERPKGSFSTLEIQRTEQGDSAMYLCASSLVDRDPEAFFGQGTRLTVV.

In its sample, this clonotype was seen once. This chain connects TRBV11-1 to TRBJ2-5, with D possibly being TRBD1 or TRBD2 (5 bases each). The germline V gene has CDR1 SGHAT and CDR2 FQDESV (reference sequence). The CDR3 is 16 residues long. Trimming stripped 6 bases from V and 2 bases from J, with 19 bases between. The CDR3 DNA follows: TGTGCCAGCAGTCCCCTCCACCGGGACGGGCAAGAGACCCAGTACTTC. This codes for CASSPLHRDGQETQYF.

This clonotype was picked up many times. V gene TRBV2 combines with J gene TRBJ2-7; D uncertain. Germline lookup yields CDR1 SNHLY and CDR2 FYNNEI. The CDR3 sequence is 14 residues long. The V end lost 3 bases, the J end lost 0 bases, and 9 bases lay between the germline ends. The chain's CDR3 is CASSEPRVSYEQYF. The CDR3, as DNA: TGTGCCAGCAGTGAGCCGCGCGTCTCCTACGAGCAGTACTTC.

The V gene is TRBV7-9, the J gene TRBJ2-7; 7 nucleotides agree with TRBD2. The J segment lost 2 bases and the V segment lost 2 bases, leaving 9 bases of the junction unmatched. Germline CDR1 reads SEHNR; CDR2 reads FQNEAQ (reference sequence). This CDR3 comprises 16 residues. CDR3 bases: TGTGCCAGCAGCTTACCGGGGAGGGCGGACACCTACGAGCAGTACTTC. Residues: CASSLPGRADTYEQYF.

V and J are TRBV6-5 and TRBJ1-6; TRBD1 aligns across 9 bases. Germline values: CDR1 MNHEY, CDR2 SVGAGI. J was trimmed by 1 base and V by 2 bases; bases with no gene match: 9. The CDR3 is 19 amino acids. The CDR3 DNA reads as TGTGCCAGCAGTTACCAGGGACAGGGAGTAGGTTCCTATAATTCACCCCTCCACTTT. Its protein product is CASSYQGQGVGSYNSPLHF.

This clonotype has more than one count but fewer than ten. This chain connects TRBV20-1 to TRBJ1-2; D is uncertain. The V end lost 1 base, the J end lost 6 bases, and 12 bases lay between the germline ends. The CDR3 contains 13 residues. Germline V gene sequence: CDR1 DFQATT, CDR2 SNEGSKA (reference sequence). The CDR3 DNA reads TGCAGTGCTAGAGGTCGGGGAAGGGATGGCTACACCTTC. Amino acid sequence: CSARGRGRDGYTF.

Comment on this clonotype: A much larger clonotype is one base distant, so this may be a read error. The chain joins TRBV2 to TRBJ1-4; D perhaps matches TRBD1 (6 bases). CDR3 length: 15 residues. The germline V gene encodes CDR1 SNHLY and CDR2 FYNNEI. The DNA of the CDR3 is TGTGCCAGCAGTGTACAGGGCAGCGCCAATGAAAAACTGCTTTTT. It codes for CASSVQGSANEKLLF.

DNA for the CDR3: TGTGCCAGTAGTATAGGGACTAGCTATAACGAGCAGTACTTC. It translates to CASSIGTSYNEQYF. The V gene is TRBV19, the J gene TRBJ2-7; 8 bases are a match to TRBD2. V shed 1 base, J shed 5 bases, and the junction held 4 bases outside the gene matches. CDR1 is LNHDA and CDR2 is SQIVND in the germline V gene (reference sequence). The CDR3 runs 14 residues.

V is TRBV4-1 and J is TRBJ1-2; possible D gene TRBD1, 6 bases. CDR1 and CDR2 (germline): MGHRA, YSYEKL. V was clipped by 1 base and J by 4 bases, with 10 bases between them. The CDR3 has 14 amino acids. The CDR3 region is CASSQVDRLYGYTF. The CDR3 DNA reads TGCGCCAGCAGCCAAGTCGACAGGCTCTATGGCTACACCTTC.

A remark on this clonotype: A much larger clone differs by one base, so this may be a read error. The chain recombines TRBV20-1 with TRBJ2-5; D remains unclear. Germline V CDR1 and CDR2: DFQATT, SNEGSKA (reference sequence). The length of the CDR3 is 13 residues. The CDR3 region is CSASSVTQETPYF. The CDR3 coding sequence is TGCAGTGCTAGCTCGGTGACCCAAGAGACCCCGTACTTC.